This TCR beta chain was recorded in a study of somatic mutations in cytotoxic T cells in rheumatoid arthritis. Concerning this clone: Antigen: not known.

Findings of the study overall: A significant difference in CD8+ T-cell clonality was not found between rheumatoid arthritis patients and age-matched healthy controls.

TCRdb's copy holds only in-frame clones and misses some; the assay was immunoSEQ multiplex PCR. The table shows roughly 20,000 clones, with about 65% occurring only once. Germline V lookup: CDR1 MNHGY, CDR2 SVAAGI. The ends lost 4 bases at V and 6 bases at J; junction bases unmatched: 7. The CDR3 is 15 amino acids. The sequence came from an adult with rheumatoid arthritis. The source material was CD8+ T cells sorted from blood. The chain is built from TRBV6-9 and TRBJ2-1; 9 nucleotides align to TRBD1. CDR3 coding DNA: TGTGCCAGCAGTTTTAGGGACAGGGTCTCCAATGAGCAGTTCTTC. Protein product: CASSFRDRVSNEQFF.